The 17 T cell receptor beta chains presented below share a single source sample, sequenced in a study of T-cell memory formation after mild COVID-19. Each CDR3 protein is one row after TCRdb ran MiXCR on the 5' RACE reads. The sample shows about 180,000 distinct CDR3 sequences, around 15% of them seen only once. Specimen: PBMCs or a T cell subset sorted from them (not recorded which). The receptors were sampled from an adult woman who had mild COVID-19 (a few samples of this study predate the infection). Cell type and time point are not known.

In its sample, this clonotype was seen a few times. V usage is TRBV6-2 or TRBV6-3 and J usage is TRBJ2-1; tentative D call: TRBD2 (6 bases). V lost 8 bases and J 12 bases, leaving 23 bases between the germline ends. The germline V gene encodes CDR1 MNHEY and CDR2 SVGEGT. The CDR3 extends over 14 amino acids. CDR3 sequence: CASAWGYGGRGQFF. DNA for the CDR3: TGTGCCAGCGCTTGGGGTTACGGAGGGCGTGGGCAGTTCTTC.

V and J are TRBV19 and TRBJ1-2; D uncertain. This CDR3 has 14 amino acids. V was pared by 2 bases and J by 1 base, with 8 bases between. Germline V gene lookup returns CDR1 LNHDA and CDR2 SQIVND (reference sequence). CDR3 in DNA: TGTGCCAGTAGTATACTAAGCGTTAACTATGGCTACACCTTC. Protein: CASSILSVNYGYTF. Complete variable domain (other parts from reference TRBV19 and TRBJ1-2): DGGITQSPKYLFRKEGQNVTLSCEQNLNHDAMYWYRQDPGQGLRLIYYSQIVNDFQKGDIAEGYSVSREKKESFPLTVTSAQKNPTAFYLCASSILSVNYGYTFGSGTRLTVV.

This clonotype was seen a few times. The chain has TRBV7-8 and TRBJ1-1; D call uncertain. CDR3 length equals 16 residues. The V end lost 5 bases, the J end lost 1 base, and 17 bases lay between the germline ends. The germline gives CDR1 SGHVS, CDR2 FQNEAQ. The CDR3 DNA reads TGTGCCAGCAGCCCGGCCGATTTTGTTGGGAACACTGAAGCTTTCTTT. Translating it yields CASSPADFVGNTEAFF.

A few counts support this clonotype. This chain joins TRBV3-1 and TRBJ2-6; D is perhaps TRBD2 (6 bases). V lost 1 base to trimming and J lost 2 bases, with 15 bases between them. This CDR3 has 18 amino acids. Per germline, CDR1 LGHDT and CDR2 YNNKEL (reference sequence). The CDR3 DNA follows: TGTGCCAGCAGCCAAGGCTGGACTATGTCGGCTGGGGCCAACGTCCTGACTTTC. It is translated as CASSQGWTMSAGANVLTF.

This CDR3 is CASSPQGPQPQHF. CDR3 DNA sequence: TGTGCCAGCAGCCCTCAGGGCCCTCAGCCCCAGCATTTT. J is TRBJ1-5 and V is TRBV12-3 or TRBV12-4, with D possibly TRBD1 on 5 matching bases. CDR3 length: 13 residues. V dropped 6 bases and J dropped 6 bases, with 12 bases sitting between them.

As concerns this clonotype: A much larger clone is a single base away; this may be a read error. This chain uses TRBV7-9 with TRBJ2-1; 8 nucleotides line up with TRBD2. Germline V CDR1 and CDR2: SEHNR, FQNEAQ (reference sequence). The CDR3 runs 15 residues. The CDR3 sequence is CAGSLVGRGSNEQFF. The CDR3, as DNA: TGTGCCGGCAGCTTGGTCGGGAGGGGTTCCAATGAGCAGTTCTTC.

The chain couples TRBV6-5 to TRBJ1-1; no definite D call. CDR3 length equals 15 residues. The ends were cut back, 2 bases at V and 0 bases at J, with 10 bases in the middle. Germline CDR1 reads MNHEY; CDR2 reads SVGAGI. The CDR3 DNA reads TGTGCCAGCAGTTACCTAGCGGGTATGAACACTGAAGCTTTCTTT. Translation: CASSYLAGMNTEAFF.

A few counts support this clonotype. CDR3 region: CASSLSPSVEAFF. CDR3 DNA: TGTGCCAGCAGCTTGTCGCCATCGGTTGAAGCTTTCTTT. This sequence joins TRBV5-5 and TRBJ1-1; D unclear. Trimming took off 1 base at V and 7 bases at J, with 11 bases between the two ends. The CDR3 sequence is 13 residues long. Germline-derived CDR1 and CDR2 are SGHKS and YYEKEE (reference sequence).

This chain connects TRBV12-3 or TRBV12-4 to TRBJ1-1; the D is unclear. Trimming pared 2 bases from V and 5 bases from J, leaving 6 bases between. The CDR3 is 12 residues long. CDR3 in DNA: TGTGCCAGCAGTTTATCGTGGACTGAAGCTTTCTTT. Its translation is CASSLSWTEAFF.

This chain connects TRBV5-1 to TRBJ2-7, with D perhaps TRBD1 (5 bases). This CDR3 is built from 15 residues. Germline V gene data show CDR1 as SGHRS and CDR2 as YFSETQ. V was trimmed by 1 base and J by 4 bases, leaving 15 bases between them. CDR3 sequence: CASSLSVQGRYEQYF. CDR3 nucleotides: TGCGCCAGCAGCTTGTCGGTCCAGGGAAGATACGAGCAGTACTTC.

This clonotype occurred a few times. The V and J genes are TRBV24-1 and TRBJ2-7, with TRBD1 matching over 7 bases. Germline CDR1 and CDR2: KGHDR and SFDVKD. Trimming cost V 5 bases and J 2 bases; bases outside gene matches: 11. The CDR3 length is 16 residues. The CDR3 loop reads CATSGVVTGRAYEQYF. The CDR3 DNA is TGTGCCACCAGTGGCGTAGTGACAGGGAGAGCCTACGAGCAGTACTTC.

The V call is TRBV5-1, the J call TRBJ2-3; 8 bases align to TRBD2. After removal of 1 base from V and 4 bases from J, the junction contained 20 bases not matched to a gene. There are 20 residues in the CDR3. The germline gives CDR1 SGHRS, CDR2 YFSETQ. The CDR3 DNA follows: TGCGCCAGCAGCTTGAAAGGCAGCATACTAGCGGCCCTTATGGCAGATACGCAGTATTTT. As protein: CASSLKGSILAALMADTQYF. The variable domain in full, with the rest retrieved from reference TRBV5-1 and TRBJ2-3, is KAGVTQTPRYLIKTRGQQVTLSCSPISGHRSVSWYQQTPGQGLQFLFEYFSETQRNKGNFPGRFSGRQFSNSRSEMNVSTLELGDSALYLCASSLKGSILAALMADTQYFGPGTRLTVL.

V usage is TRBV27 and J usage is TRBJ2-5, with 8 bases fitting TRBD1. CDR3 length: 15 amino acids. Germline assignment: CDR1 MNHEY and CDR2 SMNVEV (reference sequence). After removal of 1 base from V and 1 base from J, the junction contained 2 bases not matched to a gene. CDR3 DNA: TGTGCCAGCAGTTTATTGGGGACAGGCCAAGAGACCCAGTACTTC. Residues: CASSLLGTGQETQYF.

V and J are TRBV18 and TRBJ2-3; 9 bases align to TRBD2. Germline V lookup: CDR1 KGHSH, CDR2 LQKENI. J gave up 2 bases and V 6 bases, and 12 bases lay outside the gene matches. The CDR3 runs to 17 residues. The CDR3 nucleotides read TGTGCCAGCTCCGTCGTGGTGCTAGCGGGGAACACAGATACGCAGTATTTT. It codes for CASSVVVLAGNTDTQYF.

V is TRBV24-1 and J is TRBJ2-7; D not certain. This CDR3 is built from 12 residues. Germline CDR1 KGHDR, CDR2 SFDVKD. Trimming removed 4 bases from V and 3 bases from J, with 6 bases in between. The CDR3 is CATSERGYEQYF. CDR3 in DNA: TGTGCCACCAGTGAACGCGGCTACGAGCAGTACTTC.

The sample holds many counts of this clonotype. Here the CDR3 DNA reads TGCAGTGTTGACTACTCCTACAATGAGCAGTTCTTC. It codes for CSVDYSYNEQFF. The chain links TRBV20-1 to TRBJ2-1, with D tentatively TRBD2 (5 bases). The CDR3 has 12 residues. Trimming pared 7 bases from V and 0 bases from J, leaving 7 bases between. CDR1 and CDR2 from the germline V gene are DFQATT and SNEGSKA (reference sequence).

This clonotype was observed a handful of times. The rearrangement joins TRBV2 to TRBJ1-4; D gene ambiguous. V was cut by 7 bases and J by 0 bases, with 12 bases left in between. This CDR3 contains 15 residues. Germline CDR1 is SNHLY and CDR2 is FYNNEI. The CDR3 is CASIRNIATNEKLFF. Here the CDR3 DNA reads TGTGCCAGCATCAGAAACATCGCAACTAATGAAAAACTGTTTTTT. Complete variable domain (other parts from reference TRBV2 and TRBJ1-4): EPEVTQTPSHQVTQMGQEVILRCVPISNHLYFYWYRQILGQKVEFLVSFYNNEISEKSEIFDDQFSVERPDGSNFTLKIRSTKLEDSAMYFCASIRNIATNEKLFFGSGTQLSVL.